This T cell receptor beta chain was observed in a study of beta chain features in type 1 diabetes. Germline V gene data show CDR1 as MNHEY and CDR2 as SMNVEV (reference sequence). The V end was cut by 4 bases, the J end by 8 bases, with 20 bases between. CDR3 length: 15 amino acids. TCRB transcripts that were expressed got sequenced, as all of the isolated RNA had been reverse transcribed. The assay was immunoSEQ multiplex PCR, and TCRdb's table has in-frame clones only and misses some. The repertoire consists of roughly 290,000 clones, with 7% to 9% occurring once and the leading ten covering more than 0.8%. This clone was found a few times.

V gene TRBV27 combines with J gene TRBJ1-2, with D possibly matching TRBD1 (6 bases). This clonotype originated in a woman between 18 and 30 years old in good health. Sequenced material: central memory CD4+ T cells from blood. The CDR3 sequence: CASSSLAGGRGGYTF. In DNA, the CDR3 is TGTGCCAGCAGTTCGTTGGCCGGGGGCCGGGGCGGCTACACCTTC.